This TCR beta chain is drawn from a study of T cell responses to AZD1222 COVID-19 vaccine. The germline CDR1 and CDR2 sequences are MDHEN and SYDVKM. The CDR3 length is 11 residues. Trimming removed 5 bases from V and 12 bases from J, with 14 bases in between. TCRdb keeps only in-frame clones here, not all; method: immunoSEQ multiplex PCR. The sample has approximately 160,000 clones, approximately 90% seen once; the top ten hold around 4%. The receptor comes from an adult in good health. This rearrangement joins TRBV28 to TRBJ2-7; a possible D gene is TRBD1 (6 bases). The sequencing here drew on peripheral blood, taken on day 0 of AZD1222 vaccination. As DNA, the CDR3 is TGTGCCAGCAGTAATGGACAGCCCCTGTACTTC. Translating it yields CASSNGQPLYF.